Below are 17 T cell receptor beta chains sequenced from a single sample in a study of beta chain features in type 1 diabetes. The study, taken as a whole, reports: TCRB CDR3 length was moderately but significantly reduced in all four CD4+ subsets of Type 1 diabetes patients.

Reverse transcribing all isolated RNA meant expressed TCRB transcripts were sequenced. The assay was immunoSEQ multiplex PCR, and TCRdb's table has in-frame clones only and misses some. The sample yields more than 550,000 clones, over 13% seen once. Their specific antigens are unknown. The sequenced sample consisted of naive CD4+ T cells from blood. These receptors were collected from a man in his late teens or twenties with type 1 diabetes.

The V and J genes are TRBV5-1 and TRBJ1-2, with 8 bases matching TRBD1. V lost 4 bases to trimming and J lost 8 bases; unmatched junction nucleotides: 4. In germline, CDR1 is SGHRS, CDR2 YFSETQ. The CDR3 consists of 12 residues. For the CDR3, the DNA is TGCGCCAGCAGCGGACAGGGCGCAGGCTACACCTTC. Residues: CASSGQGAGYTF.

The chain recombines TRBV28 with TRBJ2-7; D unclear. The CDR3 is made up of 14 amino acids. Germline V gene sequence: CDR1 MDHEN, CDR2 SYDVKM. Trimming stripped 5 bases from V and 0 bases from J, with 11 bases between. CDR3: CASSHPSLSYEQYF. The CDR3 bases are TGTGCCAGCAGTCACCCGTCACTCTCCTACGAGCAGTACTTC.

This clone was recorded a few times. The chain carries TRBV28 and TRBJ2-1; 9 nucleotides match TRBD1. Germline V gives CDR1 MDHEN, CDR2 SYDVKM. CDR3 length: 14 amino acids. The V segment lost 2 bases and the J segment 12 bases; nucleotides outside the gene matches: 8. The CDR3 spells CASSLPQGAGRQFF. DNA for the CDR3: TGTGCCAGCAGTTTACCACAGGGGGCCGGTCGGCAGTTCTTC.

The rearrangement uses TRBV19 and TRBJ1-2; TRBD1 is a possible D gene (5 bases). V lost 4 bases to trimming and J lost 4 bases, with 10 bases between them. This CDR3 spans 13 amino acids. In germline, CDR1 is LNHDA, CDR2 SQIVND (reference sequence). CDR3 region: CASSRTPPYGYTF. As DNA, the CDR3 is TGTGCCAGTAGTAGGACACCTCCCTATGGCTACACCTTC.

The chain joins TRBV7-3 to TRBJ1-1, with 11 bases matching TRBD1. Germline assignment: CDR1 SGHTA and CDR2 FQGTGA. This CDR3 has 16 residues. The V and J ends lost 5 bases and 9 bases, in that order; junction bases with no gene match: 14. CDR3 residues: CASSLTWDRGMAKAFF. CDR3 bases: TGTGCCAGCAGCCTCACTTGGGACAGGGGGATGGCCAAAGCTTTCTTT.

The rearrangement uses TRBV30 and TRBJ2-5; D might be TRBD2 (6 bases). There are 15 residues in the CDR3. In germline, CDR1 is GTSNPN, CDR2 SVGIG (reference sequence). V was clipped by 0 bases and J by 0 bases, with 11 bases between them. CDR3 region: CAWSVAGSYQETQYF. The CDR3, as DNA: TGTGCCTGGAGTGTTGCGGGATCGTACCAAGAGACCCAGTACTTC.

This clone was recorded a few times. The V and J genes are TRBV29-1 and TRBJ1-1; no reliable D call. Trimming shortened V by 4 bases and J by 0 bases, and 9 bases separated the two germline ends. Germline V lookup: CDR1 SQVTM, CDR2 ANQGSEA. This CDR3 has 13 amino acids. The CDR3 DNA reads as TGCAGCGTTGTGGGAGACTTGAACACTGAAGCTTTCTTT. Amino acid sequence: CSVVGDLNTEAFF. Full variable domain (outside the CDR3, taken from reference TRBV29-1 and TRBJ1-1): SAVISQKPSRDICQRGTSLTIQCQVDSQVTMMFWYRQQPGQSLTLIATANQGSEATYESGFVIDKFPISRPNLTFSTLTVSNMSPEDSSIYLCSVVGDLNTEAFFGQGTRLTVV.

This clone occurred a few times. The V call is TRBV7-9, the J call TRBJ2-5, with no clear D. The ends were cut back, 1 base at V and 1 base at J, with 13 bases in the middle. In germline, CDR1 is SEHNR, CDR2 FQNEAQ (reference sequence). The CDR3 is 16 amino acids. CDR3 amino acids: CASSLGYGRIQETQYF. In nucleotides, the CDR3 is TGTGCCAGCAGCTTAGGGTATGGGCGGATCCAAGAGACCCAGTACTTC.

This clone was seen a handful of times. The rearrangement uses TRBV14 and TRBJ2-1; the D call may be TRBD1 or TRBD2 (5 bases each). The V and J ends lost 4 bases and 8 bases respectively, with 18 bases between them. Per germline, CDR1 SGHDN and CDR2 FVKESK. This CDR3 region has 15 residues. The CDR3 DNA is TGTGCCAGCAGCCCTCAGCGAGGGGCCGGGCATGAGCAGTTCTTC. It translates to CASSPQRGAGHEQFF.

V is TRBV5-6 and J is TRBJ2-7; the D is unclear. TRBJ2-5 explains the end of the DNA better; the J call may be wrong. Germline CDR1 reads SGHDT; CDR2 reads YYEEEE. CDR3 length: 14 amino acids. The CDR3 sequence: CASSPITGQETQYF. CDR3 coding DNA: TGTGCCAGCAGCCCGATCACCGGACAAGAGACCCAGTACTTC.

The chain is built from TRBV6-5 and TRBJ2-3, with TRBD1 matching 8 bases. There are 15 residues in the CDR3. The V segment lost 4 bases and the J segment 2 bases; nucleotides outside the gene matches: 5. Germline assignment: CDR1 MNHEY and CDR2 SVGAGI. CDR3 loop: CASSSGQGITDTQYF. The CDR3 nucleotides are TGTGCCAGCAGTTCAGGACAGGGTATCACAGATACGCAGTATTTT.

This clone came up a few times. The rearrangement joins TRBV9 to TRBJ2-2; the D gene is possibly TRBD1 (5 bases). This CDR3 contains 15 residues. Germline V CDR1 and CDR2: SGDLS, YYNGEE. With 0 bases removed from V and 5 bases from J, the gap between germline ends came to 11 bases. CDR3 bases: TGTGCCAGCAGCGTAGGGGGCACAACTACCGGGGAGCTGTTTTTT. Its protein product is CASSVGGTTTGELFF.

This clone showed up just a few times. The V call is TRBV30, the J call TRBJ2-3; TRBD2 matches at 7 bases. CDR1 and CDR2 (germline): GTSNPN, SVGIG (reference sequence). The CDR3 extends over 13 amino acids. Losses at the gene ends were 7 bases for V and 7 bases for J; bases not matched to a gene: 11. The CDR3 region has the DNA TGTGCCTCCGGCGCGGGGGAGGGATATACGCAGTATTTT. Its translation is CASGAGEGYTQYF.

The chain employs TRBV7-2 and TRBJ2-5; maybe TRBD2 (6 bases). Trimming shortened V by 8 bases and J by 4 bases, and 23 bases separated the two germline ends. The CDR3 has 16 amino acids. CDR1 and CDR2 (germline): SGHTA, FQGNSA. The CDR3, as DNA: TGTGCCAGCGGTTGGGGGGACCTAGCCAGTGGAGAGACCCAGTACTTC. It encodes CASGWGDLASGETQYF.

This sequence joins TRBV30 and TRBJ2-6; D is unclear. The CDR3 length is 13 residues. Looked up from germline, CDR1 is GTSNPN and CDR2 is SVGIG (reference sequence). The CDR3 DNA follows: TGTGCGTTGGCCGGGCCTGGGGCCAACGTCCTGACTTTC. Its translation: CALAGPGANVLTF.

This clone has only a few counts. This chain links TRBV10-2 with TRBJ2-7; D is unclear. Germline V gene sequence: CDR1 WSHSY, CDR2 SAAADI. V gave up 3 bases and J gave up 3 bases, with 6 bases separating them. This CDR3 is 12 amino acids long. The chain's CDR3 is CASSEPYYEQYF. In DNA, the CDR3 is TGCGCCAGCAGTGAACCTTACTACGAGCAGTACTTC.

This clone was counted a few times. CDR3 coding DNA: TGCAGTGCTACCCAGCATACGCAGTATTTT. As protein: CSATQHTQYF. J is TRBJ2-3 and V is TRBV20-1, with D unresolved. Germline CDR1 is DFQATT and CDR2 is SNEGSKA (reference sequence). Trimming pared 4 bases from V and 7 bases from J, leaving 6 bases between. The CDR3 is made up of 10 amino acids.